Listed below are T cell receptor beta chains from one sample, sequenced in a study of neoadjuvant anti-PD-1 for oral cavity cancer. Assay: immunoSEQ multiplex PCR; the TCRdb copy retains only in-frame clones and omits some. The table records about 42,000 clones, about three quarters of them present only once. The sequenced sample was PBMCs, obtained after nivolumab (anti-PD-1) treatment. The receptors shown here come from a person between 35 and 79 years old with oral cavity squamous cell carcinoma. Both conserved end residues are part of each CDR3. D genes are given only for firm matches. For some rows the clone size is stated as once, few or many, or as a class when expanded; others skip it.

CSVSSGGTATGELFF TGCAGCGTCTCTAGCGGGGGGACGGCCACCGGGGAGCTGTTTTTT TRBJ2-2 TRBD2 TRBV29-1 NA
CAISSVGQMNTEAFF TGTGCCATCAGTTCGGTTGGACAGATGAACACTGAAGCTTTCTTT TRBJ1-1 NA TRBV10-3 NA
CASSQGERNTEAFF TGCGCCAGCAGCCAAGGGGAGAGGAACACTGAAGCTTTCTTT TRBJ1-1 NA TRBV4-1 once
CASTERAGARNTGELFF TGTGCCAGCACCGAAAGGGCGGGGGCACGTAACACCGGGGAGCTGTTTTTT TRBJ2-2 NA TRBV2 NA
CASLRQMNTEAFF TGTGCCAGCCTCCGACAGATGAACACTGAAGCTTTCTTT TRBJ1-1 NA TRBV28 NA
CSVETIGEKLFF TGCAGCGTTGAAACTATAGGTGAAAAACTGTTTTTT TRBJ1-4 NA TRBV29-1 NA
CASSLRDPNTEAFF TGTGCCAGTAGTCTTCGGGACCCGAACACTGAAGCTTTCTTT TRBJ1-1 NA TRBV19 NA
CAIRPGTSGVNTGELFF TGTGCCATCAGACCCGGGACTAGCGGGGTGAACACCGGGGAGCTGTTTTTT TRBJ2-2 TRBD2 TRBV10-3 NA
CAWSPPVPNEQYF TGTGCCTGGAGTCCCCCAGTCCCAAATGAGCAGTACTTC TRBJ2-7 NA TRBV30 NA
CASSPGTGRNEQYF TGTGCCAGCAGTCCTGGGACAGGACGGAACGAGCAGTACTTC TRBJ2-7 TRBD1 TRBV27 NA
CASRTPSGSTYEQYF TGTGCCAGCAGGACCCCTAGCGGGAGTACCTACGAGCAGTACTTC TRBJ2-7 TRBD2 TRBV6-5 once
CASSLATRFRGQPQHF TGTGCCAGCAGCTTAGCGACACGTTTTAGGGGGCAGCCCCAGCATTTT TRBJ1-5 NA TRBV7-2 few
CASSDLQGGSGNTIYF TGTGCCAGCAGCGACCTTCAGGGGGGCTCTGGAAACACCATATATTTT TRBJ1-3 TRBD1 TRBV9 NA
CASSRLQGEREQYF TGCGCCAGCAGCCGCCTACAGGGGGAGCGCGAGCAGTACTTC TRBJ2-7 TRBD1 TRBV5-1 NA
CASSLRVSSADTQYF TGTGCCAGCAGCCTCAGGGTTTCATCTGCAGATACGCAGTATTTT TRBJ2-3 NA TRBV11-1 NA
CASSLDGSNNEQFF TGTGCCAGCAGCTTGGACGGGAGTAACAATGAGCAGTTCTTC TRBJ2-1 NA TRBV5-4 few
CASRELAGAGELFF TGTGCCAGTAGGGAACTAGCGGGGGCCGGGGAGCTGTTTTTT TRBJ2-2 TRBD2 TRBV19 NA
CASSPRLVSYEQYF TGTGCCAGCAGCCCCCGACTGGTCTCCTACGAGCAGTACTTC TRBJ2-7 NA TRBV7-2 NA
CASSKLTGIHGYTF TGTGCCAGCAGCAAACTAACAGGGATCCACGGCTACACCTTC TRBJ1-2 NA TRBV7-9 medium-sized
CASSSGGGYGYTF TGTGCCAGCAGCTCCGGGGGGGGCTATGGCTACACCTTC TRBJ1-2 NA TRBV7-8 NA
CASSPDVQGAYGYTF TGCGCCAGCAGTCCAGACGTACAGGGAGCCTATGGCTACACCTTC TRBJ1-2 NA TRBV10-1 few
CASSSNAVAGVYEQFF TGTGCCAGCAGCTCCAATGCGGTAGCGGGAGTATATGAGCAGTTCTTC TRBJ2-1 TRBD2 TRBV11-2 few
CAISGSLFSDNEQFF TGTGCCATCAGTGGGAGTCTGTTCAGTGACAATGAGCAGTTCTTC TRBJ2-1 NA TRBV10-3 NA
CASSESTGYGYTF TGCGCCAGCAGTGAGTCGACAGGGTATGGCTACACCTTC TRBJ1-2 TRBD1 TRBV10-2 few
CASSDRRNTEAFF TGTGCCAGCAGTGACAGGAGGAACACTGAAGCTTTCTTT TRBJ1-1 NA TRBV6-4 NA
CASTNFGAKNIQYF TGTGCCAGCACCAACTTTGGAGCCAAAAACATTCAGTACTTC TRBJ2-4 NA TRBV2 NA
CASSLTGWDEKLFF TGCGCCAGCAGCTTGACAGGTTGGGATGAAAAACTGTTTTTT TRBJ1-4 NA TRBV5-1 NA
CSVFVYGYTF TGCAGTGTCTTTGTCTATGGCTACACCTTC TRBJ1-2 NA TRBV20-1 NA
CASSLVVGISYNEQFF TGTGCCAGCAGTTTAGTTGTGGGTATATCCTACAATGAGCAGTTCTTC TRBJ2-1 NA TRBV28 NA
CASIKTSSYEQYF TGTGCCAGCATCAAAACGAGTTCCTACGAGCAGTACTTC TRBJ2-7 NA TRBV28 NA
CASSTGGLNQPQHF TGTGCCAGTTCGACAGGGGGCCTCAATCAGCCCCAGCATTTT TRBJ1-5 TRBD1 TRBV2 NA
CATSPQIGLRTEAFF TGTGCCACCAGCCCTCAGATCGGGCTTCGGACTGAAGCTTTCTTT TRBJ1-1 NA TRBV15 NA
CASSADRGSGPTDTQYF TGTGCCAGCAGTGCGGATAGGGGGTCGGGGCCCACAGATACGCAGTATTTT TRBJ2-3 NA TRBV2 few
CAAYREYTEAFF TGTGCCGCCTACAGGGAGTACACTGAAGCTTTCTTT TRBJ1-1 NA TRBV6-5 once
CASSVGDSRGWTGNTIYF TGTGCCAGCAGCGTAGGGGACTCCCGAGGGTGGACTGGAAACACCATATATTTT TRBJ1-3 NA TRBV9 NA
CASSHSRGADNEQFF TGTGCCAGCAGTCACTCGAGGGGGGCCGACAATGAGCAGTTCTTC TRBJ2-1 NA TRBV6-5 NA
CASRPGHQYEQYF TGTGCCAGCCGCCCGGGCCATCAATACGAGCAGTACTTC TRBJ2-7 NA TRBV7-8 few
CASSSRDRGGYEQYF TGTGCCAGCAGCTCCCGGGACAGGGGAGGTTACGAGCAGTACTTC TRBJ2-7 TRBD1 TRBV11-2 NA
CAISEERGLVYNEQFF TGTGCCATCAGTGAGGAGCGGGGGTTGGTCTACAATGAGCAGTTCTTC TRBJ2-1 TRBD2 TRBV10-3 medium-sized
CASSYDNYEQYF TGTGCCAGCAGTTATGACAACTACGAGCAGTACTTC TRBJ2-7 NA TRBV6-8 NA
CASSHDPQGANNEKLFF TGCGCCAGCAGCCACGATCCTCAGGGCGCCAATAATGAAAAACTGTTTTTT TRBJ1-4 NA TRBV4-1 few
CASSKGQGTYEQYF TGTGCCAGCAGTAAGGGACAGGGAACCTACGAGCAGTACTTC TRBJ2-7 TRBD1 TRBV2 few
CASSADGTERQHF TGCGCCAGCAGCGCCGATGGGACAGAACGCCAGCATTTT TRBJ1-5 TRBD1 TRBV4-1 NA
CASQKGGPGYEQYF TGTGCCAGCCAAAAAGGGGGGCCCGGCTACGAGCAGTACTTC TRBJ2-7 NA TRBV7-9 NA
CASTGQPTNEKLFF TGTGCCAGCACCGGACAACCAACTAATGAAAAACTGTTTTTT TRBJ1-4 NA TRBV2 NA
CASGTPSSYEQYF TGTGCCAGCGGGACTCCTAGCTCCTACGAGCAGTACTTC TRBJ2-7 NA TRBV9 NA
CASSLGTSGGMFEKLFF TGTGCCAGCAGCTTAGGGACCTCGGGGGGGATGTTTGAAAAACTGTTTTTT TRBJ1-4 NA TRBV11-2 NA
CASNGDRGPSGYTF TGCGCCAGCAACGGCGACAGGGGGCCTTCTGGCTACACCTTC TRBJ1-2 TRBD1 TRBV5-1 NA
CATKEVSNQPQHF TGTGCCACAAAGGAGGTGAGCAATCAGCCCCAGCATTTT TRBJ1-5 NA TRBV2 few
CASSLWGTGDSAGANVLTF TGTGCCAGCAGTTTGTGGGGGACAGGGGATTCAGCCGGGGCCAACGTCCTGACTTTC TRBJ2-6 TRBD1 TRBV5-4 NA
CASSFSGKGRETQYF TGCGCCAGCAGCTTTTCTGGAAAGGGTAGGGAGACCCAGTACTTC TRBJ2-5 NA TRBV5-1 few
CASSSLDRFTDTQYF TGTGCCAGCAGCTCCCTCGACAGATTCACAGATACGCAGTATTTT TRBJ2-3 NA TRBV7-2 NA
CASGDRKTQYF TGTGCCAGCGGAGATAGAAAGACCCAGTACTTC TRBJ2-5 NA TRBV6-5 NA
CASSHWTGGGRPQHF TGTGCCAGCAGCCACTGGACAGGGGGCGGTCGGCCCCAGCATTTT TRBJ1-5 TRBD1 TRBV5-6 NA
CAGRAGGPPEQYF TGTGCCGGAAGAGCGGGAGGGCCCCCCGAGCAGTACTTC TRBJ2-7 TRBD2 TRBV2 medium-sized